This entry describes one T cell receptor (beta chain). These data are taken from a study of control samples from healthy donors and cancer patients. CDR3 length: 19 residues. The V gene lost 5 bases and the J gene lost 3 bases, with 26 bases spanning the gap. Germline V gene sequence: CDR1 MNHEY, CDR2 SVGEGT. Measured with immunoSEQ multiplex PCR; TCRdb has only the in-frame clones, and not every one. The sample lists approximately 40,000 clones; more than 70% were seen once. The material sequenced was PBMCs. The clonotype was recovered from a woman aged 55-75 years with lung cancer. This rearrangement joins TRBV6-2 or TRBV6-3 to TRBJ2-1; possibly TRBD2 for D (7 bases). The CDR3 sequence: CASSPILATLRGDYNEQFF. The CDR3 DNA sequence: TGTGCCAGCAGTCCCATACTAGCGACTCTTAGGGGGGACTACAATGAGCAGTTCTTC.